One and the same sample provided the 25 T cell receptor beta chains below, sequenced in a study of blood T cell repertoires in COVID-19. The assay was immunoSEQ multiplex PCR, and TCRdb's table has in-frame clones only and misses some. The sample has about 440,000 clones, more than 70% seen once. Sequencing was carried out using peripheral blood. These TCRs come from a woman in her fifties or sixties with COVID-19, enrolled during active disease.

The chain uses TRBV5-1 and TRBJ2-2, with 7 bases matching TRBD1. After removal of 3 bases from V and 8 bases from J, the junction contained 7 bases not matched to a gene. CDR1 is SGHRS, CDR2 YFSETQ, per germline. The CDR3 is 14 residues long. DNA for the CDR3: TGCGCCAGCAGCTATTTGACAGGGCCTGGGGAGCTGTTTTTT. It codes for CASSYLTGPGELFF.

The rearrangement uses TRBV5-4 and TRBJ2-1; D might be TRBD1 (6 bases). The germline V gene has CDR1 SGHNT and CDR2 YYREEE (reference sequence). Trimming removed 4 bases from V and 6 bases from J, with 14 bases in between. There are 14 residues in the CDR3. CDR3 in DNA: TGTGCCAGCAGCCCAAGACAGGAGGTCAATGAGCAGTTCTTC. As protein: CASSPRQEVNEQFF.

The chain employs TRBV6-6 and TRBJ2-7; a weak D match, TRBD1 (6 bases). Trimming removed 6 bases from V and 3 bases from J, with 9 bases in between. Germline V gene sequence: CDR1 MNHNY, CDR2 SVGAGI (reference sequence). This CDR3 has 12 amino acids. CDR3: CASSQDSYEQYF. In nucleotides, the CDR3 is TGTGCCAGCAGCCAGGACAGCTACGAGCAGTACTTC.

The chain combines TRBV18 with TRBJ2-3; TRBD1 agrees at 9 bases. The V gene end was trimmed by 4 bases and the J gene end by 2 bases; junction bases not matched to a gene: 7. Germline lookup yields CDR1 KGHSH and CDR2 LQKENI. The CDR3 has 16 amino acids. The CDR3 loop is CASSLAGTGYTDTQYF. The CDR3 DNA reads as TGTGCCAGCTCACTTGCCGGGACAGGGTACACAGATACGCAGTATTTT.

This chain connects TRBV3-1 (or the pseudogene TRBV3-2) to TRBJ2-3; 8 positions match TRBD1. This CDR3 is 17 amino acids long. Trimming at V came to 1 base and at J to 0 bases, leaving 6 bases not matched to a gene. The germline V gene has CDR1 LGHDT and CDR2 YNNKEL (reference sequence). CDR3 protein: CASSQAGQEISTDTQYF. Written as DNA, the CDR3 is TGTGCCAGCAGCCAAGCGGGACAGGAAATAAGCACAGATACGCAGTATTTT.

The chain couples TRBV5-1 to TRBJ2-1; 11 bases are shared with TRBD2. Germline V gene lookup returns CDR1 SGHRS and CDR2 YFSETQ. Losses at the gene ends were 0 bases for V and 7 bases for J; bases not matched to a gene: 6. This CDR3 has 16 residues. As DNA, the CDR3 is TGCGCCAGCAGCTTGGGACTTAGCGGGGGGGCGAATGAGCAGTTCTTC. Protein sequence: CASSLGLSGGANEQFF.

The J gene is TRBJ2-5, the V gene TRBV12-5; 8 bases are shared with TRBD2. This CDR3 contains 14 residues. The J segment lost 7 bases and the V segment lost 1 base, leaving 5 bases of the junction unmatched. CDR1 is LGHNT, CDR2 FRNRAP, per germline. This chain's CDR3 is CASGLASGGLTQYF. The CDR3 coding sequence is TGTGCTAGTGGTTTGGCGTCGGGGGGGTTGACCCAGTACTTC.

The chain couples TRBV5-1 to TRBJ1-3; the match to TRBD1 covers 11 bases. CDR1 and CDR2 (germline): SGHRS, YFSETQ. CDR3 size: 16 residues. V lost 2 bases and J lost 4; bases outside the gene matches: 5. CDR3 amino acids: CASSFTGTGGGNTIYF. The CDR3 DNA follows: TGCGCCAGCAGCTTCACCGGGACAGGGGGAGGAAACACCATATATTTT.

The rearrangement links TRBV5-1 to TRBJ1-2; D is perhaps TRBD1 (6 bases). Germline CDR1 reads SGHRS; CDR2 reads YFSETQ. This CDR3 comprises 13 residues. Trimming cost V 3 bases and J 8 bases, with 14 bases left between them. CDR3 coding DNA: TGCGCCAGCAGCTGGGGTACAGGGACCGGCTACACCTTC. Amino acid sequence: CASSWGTGTGYTF.

The V call is TRBV6-5, the J call TRBJ2-1, with 11 bases aligning to TRBD2. The CDR3 is 15 amino acids. Germline V lookup: CDR1 MNHEY, CDR2 SVGAGI. Germline trimming cut 6 bases from V and 6 bases from J; bases unmatched to any gene: 7. Here the CDR3 reads CASSYLAGGANEQFF. As DNA, the CDR3 is TGTGCCAGCAGCTATCTAGCGGGGGGAGCCAATGAGCAGTTCTTC.

The V gene is TRBV7-8, the J gene TRBJ1-2, with 7 bases matching TRBD1. Germline V gene data show CDR1 as SGHVS and CDR2 as FQNEAQ. V shed 4 bases and J 4 bases; nucleotides not matched to a gene: 6. The CDR3 is made up of 14 amino acids. For the CDR3, the DNA is TGTGCCAGCAGCTACCAACAGGGGATCTATGGCTACACCTTC. Its protein product is CASSYQQGIYGYTF.

This clone occurred a few times. V and J are TRBV11-3 and TRBJ2-5; D not certain. The CDR3 sequence is 14 residues long. Germline CDR1 and CDR2: SGHNT and YENEEA. With 1 base removed from V and 7 bases from J, the gap between germline ends came to 13 bases. In nucleotides, the CDR3 is TGTGCCAGCAGCTTAGGTGGAGCCGATGGGACCCAGTACTTC. This encodes CASSLGGADGTQYF.

This rearrangement joins TRBV2 to TRBJ2-7; D is uncertain. The CDR3 runs to 13 residues. CDR1 and CDR2 (germline): SNHLY, FYNNEI. Trimming cost V 6 bases and J 0 bases, with 9 bases left between them. DNA of the CDR3: TGTGCCAGCAGGGCCATAAGCTCCTACGAGCAGTACTTC. Its translation: CASRAISSYEQYF.

This sequence joins TRBV7-6 and TRBJ1-1; D unclear. Trimming shortened V by 0 bases and J by 1 base, and 9 bases separated the two germline ends. Germline V lookup: CDR1 SGHVS, CDR2 FNYEAQ. This CDR3 comprises 15 residues. The CDR3 sequence is CASSLAEGRNTEAFF. CDR3 DNA sequence: TGTGCCAGCAGCTTAGCGGAAGGGAGGAACACTGAAGCTTTCTTT. Based on the CDR3 plus reference TRBV7-6 and TRBJ1-1, the full variable domain is GAGVSQSPRYKVTKRGQDVALRCDPISGHVSLYWYRQALGQGPEFLTYFNYEAQQDKSGLPNDRFSAERPEGSISTLTIQRTEQRDSAMYRCASSLAEGRNTEAFFGQGTRLTVV.

In its sample, this clone was seen once. V is TRBV9 and J is TRBJ1-3; 12 bases map to TRBD1. With 0 bases clipped from V and 8 bases from J, the junction kept 6 bases outside the gene matches. The CDR3 length is 16 residues. Germline lookup yields CDR1 SGDLS and CDR2 YYNGEE. Here the CDR3 reads CASSVAGTGGMDTIYF. The CDR3 DNA follows: TGTGCCAGCAGCGTAGCCGGGACAGGGGGCATGGACACCATATATTTT.

The CDR3 bases are TGTGCCAGCAGCGACCCGGGGAAGCGGGGGACCTACGAGCAGTACTTC. Protein: CASSDPGKRGTYEQYF. V and J are TRBV6-6 and TRBJ2-7; 8 bases align to TRBD2. The CDR3 runs 16 residues. The germline gives CDR1 MNHNY, CDR2 SVGAGI (reference sequence). The trim removed 6 bases at V and 2 bases at J, leaving 12 bases unmatched.

The chain couples TRBV5-1 to TRBJ1-3; no clear D gene. Trimming took off 2 bases at V and 3 bases at J, with 9 bases between the two ends. CDR1 and CDR2 (germline): SGHRS, YFSETQ. The CDR3 runs to 14 residues. The CDR3 loop is CASSLSPDGNTIYF. The CDR3 region has the DNA TGCGCCAGCAGCTTATCCCCAGATGGAAACACCATATATTTT.

The rearrangement joins TRBV7-9 to TRBJ1-5; the D is unclear. The ends were cut back, 1 base at V and 1 base at J, with 11 bases in the middle. Germline assignment: CDR1 SEHNR and CDR2 FQNEAQ (reference sequence). The CDR3 length is 16 residues. CDR3 in DNA: TGTGCCAGCAGCTTAGTGAGGGTGAAGAGCAATCAGCCCCAGCATTTT. Amino acids: CASSLVRVKSNQPQHF.

The chain has TRBV19 and TRBJ1-2; 7 bases map to TRBD1. Per the germline V gene, CDR1 is LNHDA and CDR2 is SQIVND (reference sequence). V trimming: 5 bases; J trimming: 7 bases; junction bases outside the gene matches: 4. This CDR3 has 12 residues. CDR3 nucleotide sequence: TGTGCCAGTAGTCCACAGGGGTTTGGCTACACCTTC. Amino acids: CASSPQGFGYTF.

The chain has TRBV9 and TRBJ2-1; 9 bases fit TRBD2. This CDR3 is 16 amino acids long. V lost 0 bases, J lost 4 bases, and 5 bases stayed unmatched. Germline CDR1 reads SGDLS; CDR2 reads YYNGEE. CDR3: CASSVGAGGAYNEQFF. CDR3 nucleotide sequence: TGTGCCAGCAGCGTAGGTGCGGGGGGGGCGTACAATGAGCAGTTCTTC.

V is TRBV4-1 and J is TRBJ1-2, with D possibly matching TRBD1 (6 bases). Germline V CDR1 and CDR2: MGHRA, YSYEKL. V lost 2 bases, J lost 0 bases, and 28 bases lay in between. This CDR3 is 21 amino acids long. The CDR3 loop reads CASSQTLFQPSAGVSNYGYTF. CDR3 bases: TGCGCCAGCAGCCAAACGCTTTTTCAGCCCTCAGCAGGGGTATCTAACTATGGCTACACCTTC.

This chain links TRBV7-9 with TRBJ1-1; D not certain. The germline V and J ends were trimmed by 8 bases and 2 bases, with 9 bases remaining between them. The germline V gene has CDR1 SEHNR and CDR2 FQNEAQ (reference sequence). The CDR3 length is 12 residues. CDR3 loop: CASAHFNTEAFF. CDR3 DNA sequence: TGTGCCAGCGCGCACTTTAACACTGAAGCTTTCTTT. Together with reference TRBV7-9 and TRBJ1-1, the CDR3 gives the full variable domain: DTGVSQNPRHKITKRGQNVTFRCDPISEHNRLYWYRQTLGQGPEFLTYFQNEAQLEKSRLLSDRFSAERPKGSFSTLEIQRTEQGDSAMYLCASAHFNTEAFFGQGTRLTVV.

The chain has TRBV6-5 and TRBJ1-2; D is perhaps TRBD1 (5 bases). Germline V gene lookup returns CDR1 MNHEY and CDR2 SVGAGI. The CDR3 sequence is 15 residues long. Trimming took 1 base from V and 8 from J, leaving 17 bases between them. The CDR3 bases are TGTGCCAGCAGTTACTATACAGACAGTACGAGGGGCTACACCTTC. It codes for CASSYYTDSTRGYTF.

V gene TRBV5-1 combines with J gene TRBJ1-3; 7 bases are shared with TRBD1. CDR3 length: 14 residues. Germline CDR1 and CDR2: SGHRS and YFSETQ. V lost 2 bases, J lost 3 bases, and 2 bases stayed unmatched. CDR3 residues: CASSFDRDGNTIYF. The CDR3 bases are TGCGCCAGCAGCTTTGACAGGGATGGAAACACCATATATTTT.

The chain joins TRBV6-5 to TRBJ1-1; D remains unclear. The CDR3 runs 16 residues. Trimming stripped 2 bases from V and 4 bases from J, with 17 bases between. Germline CDR1 and CDR2: MNHEY and SVGAGI. CDR3 DNA sequence: TGTGCCAGCAGTTACCGAGGAGGGTACGATGGCACTGAAGCTTTCTTT. It specifies CASSYRGGYDGTEAFF.